One and the same sample provided the 2 T cell receptor beta chains below, sequenced in a study of T cells in Graves' hyperthyroidism and ophthalmopathy. The TCR beta CDR3 regions underwent amplification using RNA transcripts as the source. Primed by the HTBI set, a first-round RT-PCR was run on the TCR CDR3. TCRdb fed the multiplex PCR reads into MiXCR, producing one record per CDR3 protein. The table shows hundreds of thousands of distinct CDR3 sequences, with around 17% occurring only once. Input material: blood. These receptor sequences come from a woman in her late teens or twenties with Graves' ophthalmopathy.

This clonotype was counted many times. This rearrangement joins TRBV7-9 to TRBJ2-5; 8 bases agree with TRBD2. The V and J ends lost 5 bases and 0 bases, in that order; junction bases with no gene match: 8. Looked up from germline, CDR1 is SEHNR and CDR2 is FQNEAQ (reference sequence). The CDR3 has 16 amino acids. CDR3 amino acids: CASSRKPGLDQETQYF. In nucleotides, the CDR3 is TGTGCCAGCAGCCGAAAGCCGGGACTAGACCAAGAGACCCAGTACTTC. Using reference TRBV7-9 and TRBJ2-5 for the parts outside the CDR3, the full variable domain is DTGVSQNPRHKITKRGQNVTFRCDPISEHNRLYWYRQTLGQGPEFLTYFQNEAQLEKSRLLSDRFSAERPKGSFSTLEIQRTEQGDSAMYLCASSRKPGLDQETQYFGPGTRLLVL.

This clonotype came up many times. The rearrangement links TRBV6-2 or TRBV6-3 to TRBJ2-3, with TRBD2 identical over 10 bases. The CDR3 loop spans 14 amino acids. V shed 8 bases, J shed 4 bases, and the junction held 6 bases outside the gene matches. CDR1 is MNHEY and CDR2 is SVGEGT in the germline V gene. CDR3 sequence: CASHGTSVSDTQYF. Here the CDR3 DNA reads TGTGCCAGCCACGGGACTAGCGTTTCAGATACGCAGTATTTT.